The subject of this entry is one T cell receptor beta chain. The V gene lost 2 bases and the J gene lost 12 bases, with 12 bases spanning the gap. Germline V lookup: CDR1 KGHDR, CDR2 SFDVKD. The CDR3 has 12 residues. In the original processing: Estimation of nucleated cell counts was performed using reference gene primer amplification. Sequencing was performed with immunoSEQ multiplex PCR; in TCRdb, only in-frame clones are kept and a portion is missing. The D gene and trimming were derived from the DNA, and the V and J assignments and clone size from that table. The table lists some 130,000 clones, around 80% of them singletons. The sample belongs to a study of blood T cell repertoires in COVID-19.

The rearrangement uses TRBV24-1 and TRBJ2-5; a weak D match, TRBD1 (6 bases). The TCR sequence derives from a woman aged 50 to 60 who had recovered from COVID-19. The specimen was PBMCs or T cells enriched from blood (not recorded which). As DNA, the CDR3 is TGTGCCACCAGTGATTGGACCGGGACAAAGTACTTC. As protein: CATSDWTGTKYF.